This T cell receptor (beta chain) was recovered during a study of T cell responses to AZD1222 COVID-19 vaccine. Study-wide results and caveats: Spike-specific TCR breadth and depth rose after two AZD1222 doses.

With 4 bases removed from V and 14 bases from J, the gap between germline ends came to 20 bases. The CDR3 covers 13 residues. Germline CDR1 SNHLY, CDR2 FYNNEI. Assay used: immunoSEQ multiplex PCR; TCRdb lists only in-frame clones, some missing. The sample shows 50,000 or so clones, approximately 80% of them seen only once. Note on this clone: No antigen is known for it.

The J gene is TRBJ1-1, the V gene TRBV2; TRBD1 might be the D (5 bases). Material: peripheral blood, obtained 28 days after the second AZD1222 dose. This receptor was obtained from an adult who received the AZD1222 COVID-19 vaccine. The CDR3 sequence is CASSGQGRVFLFF. CDR3 DNA sequence: TGTGCCAGCAGTGGGCAGGGTAGAGTGTTTTTATTCTTT.